A selection of T cell receptor beta chains follows, all from one sample in a study of T cells in Graves' hyperthyroidism and ophthalmopathy. TCRdb reprocessed the multiplex PCR reads with MiXCR, giving one entry per CDR3 protein. The sample includes about 280,000 distinct CDR3 sequences, about 25% of them seen just once. The sample taken for sequencing was blood. These receptors were taken from a middle-aged man with Graves' hyperthyroidism that later progressed to Graves' ophthalmopathy. Each CDR3 is given with its conserved first and last residue. The order of the fields is D gene, J gene, V gene, clone size, CDR3 DNA, CDR3 protein. A D gene is named only where the DNA matches it firmly. Only part of the rows carry a size: once, few, many, or a class if the clone is expanded.

D gene: NA; J gene: TRBJ1-2; V gene: TRBV6-1; clone size: many; CDR3 DNA: TGTGCCAGCGCCTGGACAGCGAAGTATGGCTACACCTTC; CDR3 protein: CASAWTAKYGYTF
D gene: TRBD1; J gene: TRBJ2-5; V gene: TRBV10-3; clone size: few; CDR3 DNA: TGTGCCATCAGTGAACAGGGGGCAAAAGAGACCCAGTACTTC; CDR3 protein: CAISEQGAKETQYF
D gene: NA; J gene: TRBJ1-1; V gene: TRBV6-1; clone size: NA; CDR3 DNA: TGTGCCAGCAGCAAAAGGGGCTTGAGCACTGAAGCTTTCTTT; CDR3 protein: CASSKRGLSTEAFF
D gene: NA; J gene: TRBJ2-7; V gene: TRBV6-2/TRBV6-3; clone size: many; CDR3 DNA: TGTGCCAGCAGTTCCGACAAGAACAGGCGGGTAACGGGGCAGTACTTC; CDR3 protein: CASSSDKNRRVTGQYF
D gene: TRBD1; J gene: TRBJ1-2; V gene: TRBV6-6; clone size: many; CDR3 DNA: TGTGCCAGCAGAAGCACCTGGCAGGGGGGGTATTATGGCTACACCTTC; CDR3 protein: CASRSTWQGGYYGYTF
D gene: NA; J gene: TRBJ2-7; V gene: TRBV30; clone size: many; CDR3 DNA: TGTGCCTGGAGGAGTAGTCCCTGGTACGAGCAGTACTTC; CDR3 protein: CAWRSSPWYEQYF
D gene: NA; J gene: TRBJ1-5; V gene: TRBV30; clone size: many; CDR3 DNA: TGTGCCTGGAGCTTACAGGGCAATCAGCCCCAGCATTTT; CDR3 protein: CAWSLQGNQPQHF
D gene: TRBD1; J gene: TRBJ1-1; V gene: TRBV12-5; clone size: many; CDR3 DNA: TGTGCTAGTGGTAGGGACAGGGGGACTGAAGCTTTCTTT; CDR3 protein: CASGRDRGTEAFF
D gene: TRBD1; J gene: TRBJ1-5; V gene: TRBV20-1; clone size: many; CDR3 DNA: TGCAGTGCGGTACCGACAGGGAACAATCAGCCCCAGCATTTT; CDR3 protein: CSAVPTGNNQPQHF
D gene: NA; J gene: TRBJ2-5; V gene: TRBV10-3; clone size: many; CDR3 DNA: TGTGCCATCAGTGAGGACCAAGAGACCCAGTACTTC; CDR3 protein: CAISEDQETQYF
D gene: TRBD1; J gene: TRBJ1-5; V gene: TRBV6-5; clone size: many; CDR3 DNA: TGTGCCAGCAGTAATTGGGACAGTTCTAGCAATCAGCCCCAGCATTTT; CDR3 protein: CASSNWDSSSNQPQHF
D gene: NA; J gene: TRBJ2-2; V gene: TRBV6-1; clone size: many; CDR3 DNA: TGTGCCCTCGGGTCGACAAACACCGGGGAGCTGTTTTTT; CDR3 protein: CALGSTNTGELFF
D gene: NA; J gene: TRBJ2-5; V gene: TRBV29-1; clone size: few; CDR3 DNA: TGCAGCGTTGAAGCGACAGATCAAGAGACCCAGTACTTC; CDR3 protein: CSVEATDQETQYF
D gene: NA; J gene: TRBJ1-1; V gene: TRBV30; clone size: NA; CDR3 DNA: TGTGCCTGGAGTGTCGGAGGGTCTGAAGCTTTCTTT; CDR3 protein: CAWSVGGSEAFF
D gene: TRBD2; J gene: TRBJ2-7; V gene: TRBV6-2/TRBV6-3; clone size: NA; CDR3 DNA: TGTGCCAGCAGTTACGGGACTAGCGGGAGTTATTGGTCCCACGAGCAGTACTTC; CDR3 protein: CASSYGTSGSYWSHEQYF
D gene: NA; J gene: TRBJ1-1; V gene: TRBV6-5; clone size: NA; CDR3 DNA: TGTGCCAGCAGTTACTGGTTGACGAACACTGAAGCTTTCTTT; CDR3 protein: CASSYWLTNTEAFF
D gene: TRBD2; J gene: TRBJ2-4; V gene: TRBV12-3/TRBV12-4; clone size: many; CDR3 DNA: TGTGCCAGCAGCCTAAGACTAGCGTCAAACATTCAGTACTTC; CDR3 protein: CASSLRLASNIQYF